This T cell receptor (beta chain) was obtained from a study of spatial heterogeneity in lung cancer. Noted time point: sample taken at primary tumor resection. The input material, whole RNA from tumor, nontumor lung or frozen PBMC, was sequenced unsorted. This clonotype has at least ten counts. Unmatched junction bases numbered 7, after V lost 6 bases and J lost 4 bases. Germline values: CDR1 MNHNS, CDR2 SASEGT. The CDR3 is 14 residues long. From the 5' RACE reads, TCRdb called clonotypes with MiXCR, one entry per CDR3 protein. The sample has 60,000 to 65,000 distinct CDR3 sequences, less than 10% seen once.

The source was PBMCs, collected at surgery. The source is a female donor with early-stage non-small cell lung cancer. The rearrangement joins TRBV6-1 to TRBJ2-7; 9 nucleotides line up with TRBD1. The DNA of the CDR3 is TGTGCCAGCAGATCTATGGGACAGGGTTACGAGCAGTACGTC. This gives the protein CASRSMGQGYEQYV.